The 28 T cell receptor beta chains presented below share a single source sample, sequenced in a study of circulating tumor DNA in untreated peripheral T-cell lymphoma. Only in-frame clones appear in the TCRdb table, and some are missing; sequencing was by immunoSEQ multiplex PCR. This sample yields 4,900 or so clones, of which 65% to 70% are seen a single time; more than 45% belongs to the top ten. Material for sequencing was tumor tissue. These TCRs come from a human donor with peripheral T-cell lymphoma.

This chain joins TRBV15 and TRBJ2-7, with 15 bases that match TRBD2. The CDR3 is made up of 19 amino acids. V shed 0 bases and J 0 bases; nucleotides not matched to a gene: 6. Germline values: CDR1 LNHNV, CDR2 YYDKDF (reference sequence). The CDR3 here is CATSRDPGLAGGNSYEQYF. CDR3 in DNA: TGTGCCACCAGCAGAGATCCGGGACTAGCGGGAGGAAACTCCTACGAGCAGTACTTC.

V is TRBV28 and J is TRBJ1-1; 7 bases are shared with TRBD1. The CDR3 extends over 14 amino acids. Germline CDR1 is MDHEN and CDR2 is SYDVKM. The trim removed 6 bases at V and 8 bases at J, leaving 12 bases unmatched. The CDR3 bases are TGTGCCAGCAGAGCAGGGACAGCTGCAAAGGAAGCTTTCTTT. Translated: CASRAGTAAKEAFF.

This clone was observed once. The genes are TRBV6-8 and TRBJ2-1, with 9 bases fitting TRBD1. The CDR3 runs to 15 residues. V lost 9 bases to trimming and J lost 2 bases; unmatched junction nucleotides: 8. Looked up from germline, CDR1 is MNHGY and CDR2 is SAAAGT. The CDR3 here is CASSTGTGTYNEQFF. The CDR3 DNA reads TGTGCCAGTTCTACCGGGACAGGGACCTACAATGAGCAGTTCTTC.

Concerning this clone: One end of the junction varies from germline; a read error may be responsible. This sequence joins TRBV6-8 and TRBJ2-3; D call uncertain. This CDR3 is built from 13 residues. The germline gives CDR1 MNHGY, CDR2 SAAAGT. The CDR3 region has the DNA TGTGCCAACAGTGAGGACAGCACAGATACGCAGTATTTT. As protein: CANSEDSTDTQYF.

This clone was seen a single time. The chain uses TRBV1 and TRBJ2-7; TRBD1 is the table's D call and was not checked against the DNA. TRBV1 is a pseudogene segment. This CDR3 comprises 12 residues. This CDR3 reads CASSPQGYEQYF. As DNA, the CDR3 is TGCGCCAGCAGCCCCCAGGGATACGAGCAGTACTTC.

The gene calls are TRBV19 and TRBJ2-1, with 9 bases lining up with TRBD2. CDR1 is LNHDA and CDR2 is SQIVND in the germline V gene (reference sequence). Losses at the gene ends were 4 bases for V and 7 bases for J; bases not matched to a gene: 5. CDR3 length equals 14 residues. The CDR3 DNA follows: TGTGCCAGTAGTAGCGGGAGGGCCCTAAATGAGCAGTTCTTC. Amino acids: CASSSGRALNEQFF.

The chain is built from TRBV19 and TRBJ2-5, with 7 bases lining up with TRBD1. The V gene end was trimmed by 4 bases and the J gene end by 6 bases; junction bases not matched to a gene: 11. Germline CDR1 and CDR2: LNHDA and SQIVND (reference sequence). The CDR3 consists of 15 residues. This CDR3 reads CASSTGTGVLQTQYF. The CDR3 nucleotides read TGTGCCAGTAGTACAGGTACAGGGGTATTACAGACCCAGTACTTC.

This clone was recorded a few times. The chain combines TRBV28 with TRBJ2-3, with 10 nucleotides matching TRBD2. V shed 5 bases, J shed 5 bases, and the junction held 4 bases outside the gene matches. The CDR3 has 14 residues. Germline values: CDR1 MDHEN, CDR2 SYDVKM. CDR3 nucleotides: TGTGCCAGCAGTGCAGCGGGAGGGATAGATACGCAGTATTTT. It is translated as CASSAAGGIDTQYF. The full variable domain, its missing parts supplied by reference TRBV28 and TRBJ2-3, is DVKVTQSSRYLVKRTGEKVFLECVQDMDHENMFWYRQDPGLGLRLIYFSYDVKMKEKGDIPEGYSVSREKKERFSLILESASTNQTSMYLCASSAAGGIDTQYFGPGTRLTVL.

This clone occurred once. Mismatch with germline at one junction end may stem from a read error. The genes are TRBV23-1 and TRBJ2-1, with a possible D match to TRBD1 (7 bases). TRBV23-1 is marked as an open reading frame, function uncertain. The CDR3 has 16 amino acids. DNA for the CDR3: TGCACCAGCAGCCAAGATTTTCAGGGGGGTGTGAATGAGCAGTTCTTC. Protein product: CTSSQDFQGGVNEQFF.

The chain links TRBV19 to TRBJ2-7, with 7 bases that match TRBD1. The CDR3 covers 14 residues. The V gene's germline CDR1 is LNHDA and CDR2 SQIVND (reference sequence). Germline trimming cut 6 bases from V and 4 bases from J; bases unmatched to any gene: 9. Here the CDR3 reads CASSPRDSYYEQYF. The DNA for the CDR3 is TGTGCCAGTAGCCCCCGGGACAGCTATTACGAGCAGTACTTC.

V gene TRBV28 combines with J gene TRBJ2-1; D gene ambiguous. CDR1 and CDR2 (germline): MDHEN, SYDVKM. CDR3 length equals 14 residues. With 4 bases removed from V and 3 bases from J, the gap between germline ends came to 10 bases. As DNA, the CDR3 is TGTGCCAGCAGTTCCACATACGTCTACAATGAGCAGTTCTTC. Amino acid sequence: CASSSTYVYNEQFF.

This chain uses TRBV19 with TRBJ1-1; no clear D gene. The V end lost 9 bases, the J end lost 1 base, and 15 bases lay between the germline ends. CDR1 LNHDA and CDR2 SQIVND come from the germline V gene (reference sequence). This CDR3 region has 14 residues. CDR3 nucleotide sequence: TGTGCCAGCAGCCGCAGCCAGGCGAACACTGAAGCTTTCTTT. Protein sequence: CASSRSQANTEAFF.

The chain couples TRBV29-1 to TRBJ1-2; the match to TRBD1 covers 10 bases. Germline V gene sequence: CDR1 SQVTM, CDR2 ANQGSEA. The CDR3 is 12 residues long. The V gene end was trimmed by 3 bases and the J gene end by 8 bases; junction bases not matched to a gene: 3. CDR3 nucleotide sequence: TGCAGCGTTGAGACAGGGGGCGCAGGCTACACCTTC. Amino acid sequence: CSVETGGAGYTF.

This chain uses TRBV9 with TRBJ2-3, with TRBD2 as a possible D gene (6 bases). CDR3 length: 12 residues. Germline V gene lookup returns CDR1 SGDLS and CDR2 YYNGEE. V was shortened by 3 bases and J by 8 bases, with 10 bases between the two germline ends. CDR3: CASSERAGTQYF. CDR3 coding DNA: TGTGCCAGCAGCGAGCGGGCGGGTACGCAGTATTTT.

V gene TRBV19 combines with J gene TRBJ2-2, with D tentatively TRBD2 (5 bases). Germline lookup yields CDR1 LNHDA and CDR2 SQIVND (reference sequence). Deletions cut 5 bases from V and 5 bases from J, with 12 bases between. The CDR3 is made up of 14 amino acids. CDR3 DNA: TGTGCCAGTAGTCGTGGGGAGTTAACCGGGGAGCTGTTTTTT. This translates into CASSRGELTGELFF.

The V call is TRBV6-8, the J call TRBJ1-1, with TRBD1 matching 9 bases. Germline CDR1 reads MNHGY; CDR2 reads SAAAGT. The CDR3 extends over 15 amino acids. The trim removed 2 bases at V and 5 bases at J, leaving 6 bases unmatched. CDR3 sequence reads: CASSYGTGWETEAFF. CDR3 bases: TGTGCCAGCAGTTACGGGACAGGGTGGGAAACTGAAGCTTTCTTT.

The sample holds a few counts of this clone. The chain combines TRBV28 with TRBJ1-3; 9 positions agree with TRBD1. The CDR3 spans 15 residues. CDR1 and CDR2 from the germline V gene are MDHEN and SYDVKM. V was pared by 7 bases and J by 2 bases, with 6 bases of the junction left unmatched. The CDR3 here is CASKNRDRAGNTIYF. DNA for the CDR3: TGTGCCAGCAAAAACCGGGACAGGGCTGGAAACACCATATATTTT.

The chain links TRBV28 to TRBJ1-4, with 9 nucleotides matching TRBD1. The CDR3 loop spans 17 amino acids. The junction had 11 bases not matched to a gene; V was cut back by 4 bases and J by 5 bases. Germline values: CDR1 MDHEN, CDR2 SYDVKM. The CDR3 DNA sequence: TGTGCCAGCAGTTCGCCGGGACAGGGAGAATCAAATGAAAAACTGTTTTTT. Residues: CASSSPGQGESNEKLFF.

This sequence joins TRBV19 and TRBJ2-3; perhaps TRBD2 as D (6 bases). CDR1 is LNHDA and CDR2 is SQIVND in the germline V gene (reference sequence). The CDR3 covers 14 residues. V shed 1 base and J shed 1 base, with 6 bases lying between them. The chain's CDR3 is CASSIGGGTDTQYF. The CDR3 DNA sequence: TGTGCCAGTAGTATAGGGGGGGGCACAGATACGCAGTATTTT. The full variable domain, its missing parts supplied by reference TRBV19 and TRBJ2-3, is DGGITQSPKYLFRKEGQNVTLSCEQNLNHDAMYWYRQDPGQGLRLIYYSQIVNDFQKGDIAEGYSVSREKKESFPLTVTSAQKNPTAFYLCASSIGGGTDTQYFGPGTRLTVL.

The CDR3 nucleotides read TGTGCCAGCAGCGTCAGCGACAGATACGAGCAGTACTTC. Translation: CASSVSDRYEQYF. The rearrangement links TRBV9 to TRBJ2-7; the D gene is possibly TRBD1 (5 bases). Trimming stripped 2 bases from V and 4 bases from J, with 10 bases between. CDR3 size: 13 residues. The V gene's germline CDR1 is SGDLS and CDR2 YYNGEE.

This chain links TRBV14 with TRBJ2-1, with D maybe TRBD2 (6 bases). Germline CDR1 reads SGHDN; CDR2 reads FVKESK. The CDR3 is 15 amino acids. Trimming pared 4 bases from V and 4 bases from J, leaving 14 bases between. CDR3 residues: CASSRTSGLYNEQFF. DNA of the CDR3: TGTGCCAGCAGCCGTACATCGGGACTTTACAATGAGCAGTTCTTC. Complete variable domain (other parts from reference TRBV14 and TRBJ2-1): EAGVTQFPSHSVIEKGQTVTLRCDPISGHDNLYWYRRVMGKEIKFLLHFVKESKQDESGMPNNRFLAERTGGTYSTLKVQPAELEDSGVYFCASSRTSGLYNEQFFGPGTRLTVL.

The chain joins TRBV28 to TRBJ2-3; 9 bases line up with TRBD2. Germline CDR1 is MDHEN and CDR2 is SYDVKM. This CDR3 is built from 15 residues. Germline trimming cut 6 bases from V and 2 bases from J; bases unmatched to any gene: 6. In DNA form, the CDR3 reads TGTGCCAGCAGCAAGACTAGCGGAGTCACAGATACGCAGTATTTT. Its protein product is CASSKTSGVTDTQYF. The full variable domain, rest sourced from reference TRBV28 and TRBJ2-3, is DVKVTQSSRYLVKRTGEKVFLECVQDMDHENMFWYRQDPGLGLRLIYFSYDVKMKEKGDIPEGYSVSREKKERFSLILESASTNQTSMYLCASSKTSGVTDTQYFGPGTRLTVL.

The rearrangement uses TRBV5-1 and TRBJ2-1; 7 bases are shared with TRBD2. Germline V lookup: CDR1 SGHRS, CDR2 YFSETQ. This CDR3 spans 15 amino acids. V dropped 3 bases and J dropped 2; count of bases not matched to a gene: 5. CDR3 sequence (DNA): TGCGCCAGCAGCTGGACTAGTACCGCCTACAATGAGCAGTTCTTC. It encodes CASSWTSTAYNEQFF.

This clone has a handful of counts. The CDR3 sequence is CASMRAPSRGEQFF. The DNA for the CDR3 is TGTGCCAGCATGCGGGCACCCTCTCGGGGTGAGCAGTTCTTC. The chain joins TRBV28 to TRBJ2-1, with D tentatively TRBD2 (5 bases). This CDR3 has 14 residues. Trimming cost V 7 bases and J 9 bases, with 19 bases left between them. Germline loops: CDR1 MDHEN, CDR2 SYDVKM.

The chain carries TRBV2 and TRBJ2-6; no firm D call. Germline CDR1 reads SNHLY; CDR2 reads FYNNEI. Deletions cut 6 bases from V and 5 bases from J, with 11 bases between. There are 14 residues in the CDR3. The CDR3 loop is CASRTTHRANVLTF. DNA of the CDR3: TGTGCCAGCAGAACGACTCATAGGGCCAACGTCCTGACTTTC.

This clone was counted only a few times. The rearrangement joins TRBV19 to TRBJ1-3; D uncertain. Trimming took 6 bases from V and 0 from J, leaving 18 bases between them. CDR1 is LNHDA, CDR2 SQIVND, per germline (reference sequence). The CDR3 has 17 residues. The CDR3 here is CASRNPLGFSSGNTIYF. CDR3 coding DNA: TGTGCCAGTAGGAACCCTTTGGGGTTCAGCTCTGGAAACACCATATATTTT. Complete variable domain (other parts from reference TRBV19 and TRBJ1-3): DGGITQSPKYLFRKEGQNVTLSCEQNLNHDAMYWYRQDPGQGLRLIYYSQIVNDFQKGDIAEGYSVSREKKESFPLTVTSAQKNPTAFYLCASRNPLGFSSGNTIYFGEGSWLTVV.

The rearrangement joins TRBV7-6 to TRBJ1-3; unclear D gene. The CDR3 extends over 16 amino acids. CDR1 and CDR2 from the germline V gene are SGHVS and FNYEAQ. Trimming left V 3 bases short and J 0 bases short, with 12 bases between. CDR3 region: CASSFSGRHSGNTIYF. The CDR3 nucleotides read TGTGCCAGCAGCTTTAGCGGACGCCACTCTGGAAACACCATATATTTT. Full variable domain (missing parts from reference TRBV7-6 and TRBJ1-3): GAGVSQSPRYKVTKRGQDVALRCDPISGHVSLYWYRQALGQGPEFLTYFNYEAQQDKSGLPNDRFSAERPEGSISTLTIQRTEQRDSAMYRCASSFSGRHSGNTIYFGEGSWLTVV.

This clone was recorded once. This chain uses TRBV5-1 with TRBJ1-5; D not certain. The germline CDR1 and CDR2 sequences are SGHRS and YFSETQ. The CDR3 runs to 14 residues. Trimming removed 3 bases at V and 2 bases at J, with 9 bases between. The CDR3 nucleotides are TGCGCCAGCAGCTCCGACGGGGGCAATCAGCCCCAGCATTTT. It translates to CASSSDGGNQPQHF.